These 26 T cell receptor beta chains were all obtained from the same sample, sequenced in a study of T cells after yellow fever vaccination. TCRdb passed the 5' RACE reads through MiXCR, listing each CDR3 protein once. The table has approximately 610,000 distinct CDR3 sequences, about a sixth seen once. The sequences come from PBMCs, collected roughly 5 days after the first yellow fever vaccination. The receptors stem from a man aged 18 to 29 who received the YFV17D yellow fever vaccine.

This clonotype was seen only a few times. This sequence joins TRBV27 and TRBJ1-1; no definite D call. This CDR3 has 15 amino acids. In germline, CDR1 is MNHEY, CDR2 SMNVEV (reference sequence). The V and J ends lost 5 bases and 0 bases respectively, with 13 bases between them. The CDR3 DNA reads as TGTGCCAGCAGTCCCCAGTACAGCGTGAACACTGAAGCTTTCTTT. It codes for CASSPQYSVNTEAFF.

V gene TRBV28 combines with J gene TRBJ2-5, with TRBD1 as a possible D gene (7 bases). The CDR3 is 16 amino acids. Germline loops: CDR1 MDHEN, CDR2 SYDVKM. V dropped 7 bases and J dropped 5 bases, with 23 bases sitting between them. DNA for the CDR3: TGTGCCAGCACTTTTAATCCAGGGGGGTTTACCGAGACCCAGTACTTC. Translation gives CASTFNPGGFTETQYF.

This clonotype was picked up a small number of times. The chain links TRBV10-3 to TRBJ2-1; no reliable D call. Looked up from germline, CDR1 is ENHRY and CDR2 is SYGVKD. The germline V and J ends were trimmed by 10 bases and 4 bases, with 14 bases remaining between them. This CDR3 has 13 residues. CDR3 in DNA: TGTGCCACGCTCACCCCACTATACAATGAGCAGTTCTTC. Amino acids: CATLTPLYNEQFF.

This clonotype was detected a few times. The V and J genes are TRBV20-1 and TRBJ2-1; D gene unclear. The CDR3 contains 12 residues. CDR1 is DFQATT and CDR2 is SNEGSKA in the germline V gene (reference sequence). V lost 0 bases to trimming and J lost 8 bases, with 8 bases between them. CDR3 region: CSARDISDEQFF. CDR3 DNA: TGCAGTGCTAGAGATATCAGCGATGAGCAGTTCTTC.

This clonotype was counted a few times. This chain uses TRBV12-3 or TRBV12-4 with TRBJ2-6; D is perhaps TRBD1 or TRBD2 (5 bases each). V was shortened by 6 bases and J by 0 bases, with 9 bases between the two germline ends. The CDR3 sequence is 15 residues long. CDR3 protein: CASRGDHSGANVLTF. CDR3 sequence (DNA): TGTGCCAGCAGAGGGGACCACTCTGGGGCCAACGTCCTGACTTTC.

The chain couples TRBV4-1 to TRBJ2-4; D call uncertain. The V end was cut by 5 bases, the J end by 8 bases, with 10 bases between. CDR1 and CDR2 from the germline V gene are MGHRA and YSYEKL. This CDR3 is built from 12 residues. CDR3: CASSSMGYIQYF. CDR3 DNA: TGCGCCAGCAGCTCTATGGGGTACATTCAGTACTTC.

There are a few counts of this clonotype. This rearrangement joins TRBV7-2 to TRBJ2-3; a weak D match, TRBD1 (6 bases). V lost 1 base to trimming and J lost 6 bases, with 17 bases between them. Germline V gene sequence: CDR1 SGHTA, CDR2 FQGNSA. CDR3 length equals 16 residues. The CDR3 reads CASSLDGMGAQDTQYF. CDR3 nucleotide sequence: TGTGCCAGCAGCTTAGATGGTATGGGGGCCCAGGATACGCAGTATTTT.

This clonotype was observed a handful of times. This chain links TRBV12-3 or TRBV12-4 with TRBJ2-4, with a weak D call TRBD1 (6 bases). CDR3 length: 15 amino acids. The V end was cut by 6 bases, the J end by 1 base, with 13 bases between. The CDR3, as DNA: TGTGCCAGCAGCTCAGGGGTCGGGGCCAAAAACATTCAGTACTTC. It encodes CASSSGVGAKNIQYF.

The gene calls are TRBV7-9 and TRBJ2-5; possibly TRBD1 for D (6 bases). The CDR3 is 13 residues long. The ends were cut back, 5 bases at V and 7 bases at J, with 14 bases in the middle. Germline V gene sequence: CDR1 SEHNR, CDR2 FQNEAQ (reference sequence). The CDR3 DNA reads as TGTGCCAGCAGCCCCCCGTCAGGGGTGACCCAGTACTTC. This encodes CASSPPSGVTQYF.

V and J are TRBV4-1 and TRBJ2-5; D is unresolved. Germline CDR1 and CDR2: MGHRA and YSYEKL. V was trimmed by 4 bases and J by 0 bases, leaving 15 bases between them. CDR3 length: 16 amino acids. CDR3 DNA: TGCGCCAGCAGCCCTTTTTGGGCGGCGTACCAAGAGACCCAGTACTTC. This sequence encodes CASSPFWAAYQETQYF.

This clonotype was picked up a small number of times. The rearrangement links TRBV20-1 to TRBJ2-4; 8 positions match TRBD1. This CDR3 has 16 amino acids. CDR1 and CDR2 from the germline V gene are DFQATT and SNEGSKA (reference sequence). With V trimmed by 6 bases and J by 3 bases, 13 bases remained unmatched. The DNA for the CDR3 is TGCAGTGCCCGATACACAGGGGGGTACGGCAAAAACATTCAGTACTTC. Protein product: CSARYTGGYGKNIQYF.

The rearrangement links TRBV25-1 to TRBJ1-4; 7 positions agree with TRBD1. This CDR3 comprises 15 residues. V was clipped by 1 base and J by 5 bases; unmatched bases: 4. Germline V gene sequence: CDR1 MGHDK, CDR2 SYGVNS. CDR3: CASSEFRTGNEKLFF. DNA of the CDR3: TGTGCCAGCAGTGAATTTAGGACAGGAAATGAAAAACTGTTTTTT.

This chain connects TRBV5-1 to TRBJ2-1; 9 bases are a match to TRBD2. Trimming cost V 1 base and J 9 bases; bases outside gene matches: 8. The CDR3 sequence is 15 residues long. Germline V lookup: CDR1 SGHRS, CDR2 YFSETQ. This CDR3 is CASSLKDSGGSEQFF. The DNA for the CDR3 is TGCGCCAGCAGCTTGAAGGATAGCGGGGGATCTGAGCAGTTCTTC.

This rearrangement joins TRBV10-3 to TRBJ1-2, with 8 bases matching TRBD1. The CDR3 has 14 residues. The V gene's germline CDR1 is ENHRY and CDR2 SYGVKD. With V trimmed by 2 bases and J by 7 bases, 6 bases remained unmatched. CDR3 in DNA: TGTGCCATCAGTGAGCCTGACAGGGGTTTTGGCTACACCTTC. It encodes CAISEPDRGFGYTF.

The V and J genes are TRBV7-2 and TRBJ1-2, with a tentative D call TRBD1 (6 bases). V lost 5 bases and J 8 bases, leaving 18 bases between the germline ends. From germline, CDR1 is SGHTA and CDR2 FQGNSA. There are 14 residues in the CDR3. The CDR3 nucleotides are TGTGCCAGCAGCGTCTGGGACATTAGCTTGGGCTACACCTTC. This codes for CASSVWDISLGYTF. The whole variable domain, filled in from reference TRBV7-2 and TRBJ1-2, reads GAGVSQSPSNKVTEKGKDVELRCDPISGHTALYWYRQSLGQGLEFLIYFQGNSAPDKSGLPSDRFSAERTGGSVSTLTIQRTQQEDSAVYLCASSVWDISLGYTFGSGTRLTVV.

There are a few counts of this clonotype. The CDR3 DNA reads as TGCGCCAGCAGCTTTGTCGTGCAGGGGCCGTACGAGCAGTACGTC. As protein: CASSFVVQGPYEQYV. J is TRBJ2-7 and V is TRBV5-1; weak D call: TRBD1 (6 bases). V lost 2 bases to trimming and J lost 4 bases, with 16 bases between them. CDR1 SGHRS and CDR2 YFSETQ come from the germline V gene. The CDR3 totals 15 residues.

V gene TRBV4-1 combines with J gene TRBJ2-3; TRBD2 agrees at 9 bases. The CDR3 has 18 residues. The J segment lost 3 bases and the V segment lost 5 bases, leaving 15 bases of the junction unmatched. From germline, CDR1 is MGHRA and CDR2 YSYEKL. As DNA, the CDR3 is TGCGCCAGCAGCAGAGGCCTGGGGCGGGGGGGTTTAACAGATACGCAGTATTTT. Protein product: CASSRGLGRGGLTDTQYF.

This clonotype was counted ten times or more. The chain employs TRBV5-1 and TRBJ2-2; D remains unclear. V was clipped by 0 bases and J by 7 bases, with 7 bases between them. This CDR3 has 13 amino acids. Germline V gives CDR1 SGHRS, CDR2 YFSETQ. This CDR3 reads CASSLVHVGELFF. CDR3 DNA sequence: TGCGCCAGCAGCTTGGTTCACGTCGGGGAGCTGTTTTTT.

The sample holds a few counts of this clonotype. The J gene is TRBJ2-7, the V gene TRBV20-1; a possible D gene is TRBD1 (6 bases). The CDR3 covers 12 residues. The V end was cut by 2 bases, the J end by 6 bases, with 11 bases between. Germline V lookup: CDR1 DFQATT, CDR2 SNEGSKA (reference sequence). Here the CDR3 reads CSARFQGSEQYF. The CDR3 DNA reads as TGCAGTGCTAGATTTCAGGGGAGCGAGCAGTACTTC.

This clonotype has more than one count but fewer than ten. The chain joins TRBV12-3 or TRBV12-4 to TRBJ1-6; D unresolved. The CDR3 sequence is 13 residues long. V lost 2 bases to trimming and J lost 9 bases, with 8 bases between them. DNA of the CDR3: TGTGCCAGCAGTTTAAGCGGGGTTTCACCCCTCCACTTT. Translated, it gives CASSLSGVSPLHF.

This clonotype came up once. The genes are TRBV20-1 and TRBJ2-1, with TRBD2 matching 14 bases. The V and J ends lost 6 bases and 8 bases, in that order; junction bases with no gene match: 9. Germline V gene data show CDR1 as DFQATT and CDR2 as SNEGSKA (reference sequence). The CDR3 length is 15 residues. CDR3 coding DNA: TGCAGTGCCACCCGACTAGCGGGGGGGCTCGATGAGCAGTTCTTC. Protein sequence: CSATRLAGGLDEQFF.

The chain joins TRBV29-1 to TRBJ2-7; 7 nucleotides align to TRBD1. Germline CDR1 SQVTM, CDR2 ANQGSEA. The V segment lost 7 bases and the J segment 0 bases; nucleotides outside the gene matches: 12. The CDR3 spans 15 residues. Here the CDR3 DNA reads TGCAGCGCCCGGGACAGCGACCGCAACTCCTACGAGCAGTACTTC. Protein sequence: CSARDSDRNSYEQYF.

The chain is built from TRBV11-3 and TRBJ2-1; D not certain. Germline values: CDR1 SGHNT, CDR2 YENEEA. The CDR3 length is 13 residues. Trimming took off 0 bases at V and 11 bases at J, with 11 bases between the two ends. The CDR3 region has the DNA TGTGCCAGCAGCTTAGATTCCGGGTGGCAGCAGTTCTTC. Encoded protein: CASSLDSGWQQFF.

This clonotype has ten or more counts. The V call is TRBV5-1, the J call TRBJ2-1; 7 nucleotides agree with TRBD1. Trimming took 0 bases from V and 3 from J; bases not matched to a gene: 0. Germline V gene lookup returns CDR1 SGHRS and CDR2 YFSETQ. This CDR3 has 14 amino acids. The chain's CDR3 is CASSLGQGYNEQFF. The CDR3 DNA reads as TGCGCCAGCAGCTTGGGACAGGGCTACAATGAGCAGTTCTTC.

This clonotype was picked up a small number of times. The chain has TRBV7-9 and TRBJ1-2, with D maybe TRBD1 (6 bases). The CDR3 runs 15 residues. Trimming removed 5 bases at V and 8 bases at J, with 21 bases between. Germline CDR1 SEHNR, CDR2 FQNEAQ (reference sequence). The CDR3 spells CASSGGGHLSRGYTF. For the CDR3, the DNA is TGTGCCAGCAGCGGGGGCGGACACCTCTCTCGGGGCTACACCTTC.

This clonotype occurred a few times. The chain links TRBV11-2 to TRBJ2-4, with D possibly being TRBD1 or TRBD2 (5 bases each). Trimming took 1 base from V and 8 from J, leaving 15 bases between them. Germline CDR1 is SGHAT and CDR2 is FQNNGV. The CDR3 totals 15 residues. CDR3 in amino acids: CASSLGLAGRDIQYF. DNA for the CDR3: TGTGCCAGCAGCTTAGGGCTGGCAGGGAGAGACATTCAGTACTTC.